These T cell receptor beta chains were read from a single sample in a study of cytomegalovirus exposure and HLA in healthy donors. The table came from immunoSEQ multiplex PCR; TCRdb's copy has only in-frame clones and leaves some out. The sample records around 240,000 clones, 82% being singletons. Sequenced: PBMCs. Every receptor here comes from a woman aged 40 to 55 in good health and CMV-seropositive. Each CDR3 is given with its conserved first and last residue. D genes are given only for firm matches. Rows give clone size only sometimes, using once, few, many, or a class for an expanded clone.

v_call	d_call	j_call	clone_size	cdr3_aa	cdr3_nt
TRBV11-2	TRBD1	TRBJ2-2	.	CASSLGTGVGELFF	TGTGCCAGCAGCTTAGGAACAGGGGTGGGGGAGCTGTTTTTT
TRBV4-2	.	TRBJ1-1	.	CASSQATGGPTEAFF	TGTGCCAGCAGCCAAGCAACTGGGGGCCCCACTGAAGCTTTCTTT
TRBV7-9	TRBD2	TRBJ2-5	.	CASTLLAGGKETQYF	TGTGCCAGCACCCTACTAGCGGGGGGAAAAGAGACCCAGTACTTC
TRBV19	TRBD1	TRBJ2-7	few	CASSHGGGGQGTYEQYF	TGTGCCAGTAGTCACGGGGGCGGGGGACAGGGGACCTACGAGCAGTACTTC
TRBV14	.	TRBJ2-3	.	CASSHGSGNTQYF	TGTGCCAGCAGCCACGGGTCGGGGAATACGCAGTATTTT
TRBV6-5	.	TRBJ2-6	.	CASRSSAGANVLTF	TGTGCCAGCAGATCTAGTGCTGGGGCCAACGTCCTGACTTTC
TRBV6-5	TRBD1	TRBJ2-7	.	CASRVPGQTYEQYF	TGTGCCAGCAGGGTTCCGGGACAGACCTACGAGCAGTACTTC
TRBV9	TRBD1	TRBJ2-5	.	CASSARTGGSETQYF	TGTGCCAGCAGCGCCCGGACAGGGGGTTCCGAGACCCAGTACTTC
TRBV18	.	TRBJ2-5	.	CASSPSRETQYF	TGTGCCAGCTCACCGTCCAGGGAGACCCAGTACTTC
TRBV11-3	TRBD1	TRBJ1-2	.	CASSSTGGNGYTF	TGTGCCAGCAGTTCGACAGGGGGCAATGGCTACACCTTC
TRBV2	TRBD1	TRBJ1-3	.	CASKHDRDPGNTIYF	TGTGCCAGCAAACATGACAGGGACCCCGGAAACACCATATATTTT
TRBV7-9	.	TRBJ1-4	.	CASSLGLPVTNEKLFF	TGTGCCAGCAGCTTAGGGTTGCCAGTAACTAATGAAAAACTGTTTTTT
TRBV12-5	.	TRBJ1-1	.	CASGLRENTEAFF	TGTGCTAGTGGCCTCCGGGAGAACACTGAAGCTTTCTTT
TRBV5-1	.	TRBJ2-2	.	CASPSVTGELFF	TGCGCCAGCCCCTCGGTTACCGGGGAGCTGTTTTTT
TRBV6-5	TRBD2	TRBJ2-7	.	CASRDGTSGTYEQYF	TGTGCCAGCAGAGATGGGACTAGCGGGACCTACGAGCAGTACTTC
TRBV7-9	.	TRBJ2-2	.	CASSSTRQNTGELFF	TGTGCCAGCAGCTCGACACGTCAGAACACCGGGGAGCTGTTTTTT
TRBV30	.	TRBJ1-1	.	CASNEQGNTEAFF	TGTGCCTCAAACGAGCAGGGGAACACTGAAGCTTTCTTT
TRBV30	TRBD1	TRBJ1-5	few	CAWKGGSGAQHF	TGTGCCTGGAAAGGGGGCTCGGGGGCCCAGCATTTT
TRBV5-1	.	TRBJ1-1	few	CASSYGGRMNTEAFF	TGCGCCAGCAGCTATGGAGGGCGGATGAACACTGAAGCTTTCTTT
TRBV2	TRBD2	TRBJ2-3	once	CASSDGGGSTDTQYF	TGTGCCAGCAGTGACGGCGGGGGGAGCACAGATACGCAGTATTTT
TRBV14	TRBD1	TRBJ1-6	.	CASSHRDRGPSPLHF	TGTGCCAGCAGCCACCGGGACAGGGGGCCCTCACCCCTCCACTTT
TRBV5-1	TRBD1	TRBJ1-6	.	CASSRNQGVGSPLHF	TGCGCCAGCAGCCGTAACCAGGGGGTTGGATCCCCCCTCCACTTT
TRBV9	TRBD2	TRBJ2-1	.	CASSPSVSGGAYNEQFF	TGTGCCAGCAGCCCTTCAGTGAGCGGGGGGGCCTACAATGAGCAGTTCTTC
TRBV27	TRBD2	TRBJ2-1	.	CASSPVRGGRGNEQFF	TGTGCCAGCAGTCCCGTTCGCGGGGGAAGGGGCAATGAGCAGTTCTTC